The 16 T cell receptor beta chains presented below share a single source sample, sequenced in a study of blood T cell repertoires in COVID-19. Assay used: immunoSEQ multiplex PCR; TCRdb lists only in-frame clones, some missing. The sample carries approximately 290,000 clones, 85% to 90% recorded once. Sequencing was performed on PBMCs or T cells enriched from blood (not recorded which). The receptors were gathered from a woman aged 18-35 years with acute COVID-19.

This sequence joins TRBV19 and TRBJ2-1, with D unresolved. CDR1 is LNHDA and CDR2 is SQIVND in the germline V gene (reference sequence). With 6 bases removed from V and 6 bases from J, the gap between germline ends came to 15 bases. The CDR3 totals 14 residues. CDR3 residues: CASSTQTGGNEQFF. CDR3 in DNA: TGTGCCAGTAGCACCCAGACTGGCGGCAATGAGCAGTTCTTC.

The chain has TRBV18 and TRBJ1-6; TRBD1 aligns across 8 bases. CDR1 and CDR2 (germline): KGHSH, LQKENI. The CDR3 totals 15 residues. V gave up 1 base and J gave up 7 bases; unmatched junction bases: 3. CDR3 sequence: CASSPLTGGNSPLHF. The CDR3 DNA reads as TGTGCCAGCTCACCACTTACAGGGGGGAATTCACCCCTCCACTTT.

The chain combines TRBV6-5 with TRBJ1-2, with D possibly TRBD1 on 5 matching bases. This CDR3 is built from 11 residues. V was pared by 8 bases and J by 3 bases, with 7 bases between. Germline CDR1 MNHEY, CDR2 SVGAGI. CDR3: CASQGDYGYTF. The DNA of the CDR3 is TGTGCCAGCCAGGGTGACTATGGCTACACCTTC.

The chain recombines TRBV11-2 with TRBJ2-6, with 11 bases identical to TRBD1. The V gene's germline CDR1 is SGHAT and CDR2 FQNNGV. Unmatched junction bases numbered 10, after V lost 3 bases and J lost 12 bases. The CDR3 is made up of 16 amino acids. For the CDR3, the DNA is TGTGCCAGCAGCTTTTCCGGGACAGGGGGACCCTCCGTCCTGACTTTC. Amino acid sequence: CASSFSGTGGPSVLTF.

The gene calls are TRBV5-6 and TRBJ1-5; D is ambiguous. Trimming pared 2 bases from V and 2 bases from J, leaving 14 bases between. CDR3 length: 16 residues. CDR1 and CDR2 (germline): SGHDT, YYEEEE. The CDR3 reads CASSLGFEEGNQPQHF. In nucleotides, the CDR3 is TGTGCCAGCAGCTTAGGTTTTGAGGAAGGCAATCAGCCCCAGCATTTT.

This clone has just one count. The genes are TRBV3-1 (or the pseudogene TRBV3-2) and TRBJ1-2, with TRBD1 as a possible D gene (5 bases). There are 13 residues in the CDR3. Germline V gene lookup returns CDR1 LGHDT and CDR2 YNNKEL (reference sequence). Trimming stripped 4 bases from V and 3 bases from J, with 9 bases between. The CDR3, as DNA: TGTGCCAGCAGCCGGGGCGGAGACTATGGCTACACCTTC. Translated, it gives CASSRGGDYGYTF.

The sample holds one count of this clone. The J gene is TRBJ2-2, the V gene TRBV9, with D perhaps matching TRBD2 (6 bases). Trimming removed 3 bases from V and 1 base from J, with 16 bases in between. In germline, CDR1 is SGDLS, CDR2 YYNGEE. This CDR3 region has 17 residues. The CDR3 region has the DNA TGTGCCAGCAGCGACGGGAGTGTCCAGTGGAACACCGGGGAGCTGTTTTTT. Translating it yields CASSDGSVQWNTGELFF.

V gene TRBV29-1 combines with J gene TRBJ2-3, with 8 bases identical to TRBD2. With 6 bases clipped from V and 4 bases from J, the junction kept 6 bases outside the gene matches. The germline V gene has CDR1 SQVTM and CDR2 ANQGSEA. The CDR3 totals 13 residues. The DNA for the CDR3 is TGCAGCGTAAGCGGGAGTATCGCAGATACGCAGTATTTT. This gives the protein CSVSGSIADTQYF.

The gene calls are TRBV11-1 and TRBJ2-4, with 10 nucleotides matching TRBD2. In germline, CDR1 is SGHAT, CDR2 FQDESV (reference sequence). The V segment lost 2 bases and the J segment 7 bases; nucleotides outside the gene matches: 8. The CDR3 sequence is 16 residues long. CDR3 in DNA: TGTGCCAGCAGCTTAACCCGGACTAGCGGAACGAACATTCAGTACTTC. It translates to CASSLTRTSGTNIQYF.

V is TRBV28 and J is TRBJ1-4; TRBD1 matches 11 bases. Germline V lookup: CDR1 MDHEN, CDR2 SYDVKM. After removal of 2 bases from V and 8 bases from J, the junction contained 4 bases not matched to a gene. The CDR3 length is 15 residues. The CDR3 region is CASSLMGQGVEKLFF. The CDR3 region has the DNA TGTGCCAGCAGTTTAATGGGACAGGGGGTAGAAAAACTGTTTTTT. The whole variable domain, filled in from reference TRBV28 and TRBJ1-4, reads DVKVTQSSRYLVKRTGEKVFLECVQDMDHENMFWYRQDPGLGLRLIYFSYDVKMKEKGDIPEGYSVSREKKERFSLILESASTNQTSMYLCASSLMGQGVEKLFFGSGTQLSVL.

This clone was counted once. The V gene is TRBV15, the J gene TRBJ2-5, with D tentatively TRBD1 (6 bases). V was pared by 2 bases and J by 5 bases, with 33 bases between. CDR3 length: 21 amino acids. Germline V gene sequence: CDR1 LNHNV, CDR2 YYDKDF (reference sequence). The CDR3 here is CATSRYPNGGTGSRGGETQYF. The DNA of the CDR3 is TGTGCCACCAGCAGATATCCCAACGGCGGTACAGGGTCAAGGGGCGGTGAGACCCAGTACTTC.

The chain couples TRBV27 to TRBJ1-1, with D perhaps TRBD1 (6 bases). Germline CDR1 is MNHEY and CDR2 is SMNVEV (reference sequence). V was shortened by 3 bases and J by 11 bases, with 13 bases between the two germline ends. The CDR3 is 12 amino acids. The CDR3 spells CASSLTGGIAFF. The CDR3 region has the DNA TGTGCCAGCAGTTTGACAGGTGGGATCGCTTTCTTT.

The rearrangement joins TRBV2 to TRBJ2-1; 14 bases agree with TRBD2. This CDR3 region has 17 residues. Germline CDR1 and CDR2: SNHLY and FYNNEI. V lost 6 bases to trimming and J lost 1 base; unmatched junction nucleotides: 5. CDR3 in DNA: TGTGCCAGCAGCGCCGGACTAGCGGGAGGATCCTACAATGAGCAGTTCTTC. Amino acid sequence: CASSAGLAGGSYNEQFF.

The genes are TRBV28 and TRBJ2-7, with 11 bases aligning to TRBD1. The CDR3 sequence is 16 residues long. The junction had 6 bases not matched to a gene; V was cut back by 1 base and J by 4 bases. In germline, CDR1 is MDHEN, CDR2 SYDVKM. In nucleotides, the CDR3 is TGTGCCAGCAGTTTATCCGGGACAGGGGGAAGATACGAGCAGTACTTC. This sequence encodes CASSLSGTGGRYEQYF.

This chain joins TRBV18 and TRBJ1-4, with D possibly TRBD1 on 5 matching bases. The germline V and J ends were trimmed by 1 base and 4 bases, with 10 bases remaining between them. Germline V gene lookup returns CDR1 KGHSH and CDR2 LQKENI. The CDR3 covers 15 residues. The CDR3 sequence is CASSPQEGNNEKLFF. In nucleotides, the CDR3 is TGTGCCAGCTCACCACAGGAGGGGAATAATGAAAAACTGTTTTTT.

The chain recombines TRBV27 with TRBJ1-1, with D perhaps TRBD1 (5 bases). The CDR3 consists of 15 residues. Germline CDR1 MNHEY, CDR2 SMNVEV (reference sequence). V lost 7 bases, J lost 3 bases, and 18 bases lay in between. This chain's CDR3 is CASNLIWGGDTEAFF. In nucleotides, the CDR3 is TGTGCCAGCAACCTTATTTGGGGGGGAGACACTGAAGCTTTCTTT.